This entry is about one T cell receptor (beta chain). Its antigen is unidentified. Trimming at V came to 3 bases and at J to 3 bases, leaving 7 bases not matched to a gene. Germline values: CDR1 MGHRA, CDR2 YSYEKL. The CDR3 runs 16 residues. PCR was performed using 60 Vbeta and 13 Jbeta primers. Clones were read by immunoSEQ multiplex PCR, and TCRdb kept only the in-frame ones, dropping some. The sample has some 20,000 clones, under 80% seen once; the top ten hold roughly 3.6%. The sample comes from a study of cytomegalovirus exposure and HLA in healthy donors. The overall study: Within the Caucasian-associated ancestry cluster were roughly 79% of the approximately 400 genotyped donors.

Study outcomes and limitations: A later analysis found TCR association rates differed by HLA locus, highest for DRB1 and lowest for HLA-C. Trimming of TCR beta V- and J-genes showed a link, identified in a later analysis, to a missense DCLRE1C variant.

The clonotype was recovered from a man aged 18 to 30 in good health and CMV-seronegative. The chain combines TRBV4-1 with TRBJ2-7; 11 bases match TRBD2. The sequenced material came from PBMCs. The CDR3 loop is CASSHLTSGRFYEQYF. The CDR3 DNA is TGCGCCAGCAGCCATCTTACTAGCGGGAGATTCTACGAGCAGTACTTC.